These T cell receptor beta chains were read from a single sample in a study of blood T cells in healthy people across ages. TCRdb re-called the 5' RACE reads through MiXCR, storing one row per CDR3 protein. The table has about 570,000 distinct CDR3 sequences, roughly 29% seen once. Material for sequencing was blood. These receptors were taken from a woman aged 65 to 85 in good health. The CDR3 runs from the conserved cysteine through the conserved F or W. A D gene is named only where the DNA matches it firmly. Clone size is given for some rows only: seen once, a few or many times, or a class if the clone is expanded.

cdr3_length | d_call | j_call | clone_size | v_call | cdr3_aa | cdr3_nt
15 | NA | TRBJ2-4 | few | TRBV6-5 | CASSYSGGTKNIQYF | TGTGCCAGCAGTTACTCGGGGGGAACCAAAAACATTCAGTACTTC
14 | NA | TRBJ1-1 | NA | TRBV29-1 | CSVLMQEKNTEAFF | TGCAGCGTCCTAATGCAGGAGAAGAACACTGAAGCTTTCTTT
17 | TRBD1 | TRBJ2-3 | NA | TRBV10-3 | CAISESSRQGARDTQYF | TGTGCCATCAGTGAGTCGTCCCGGCAGGGGGCAAGGGATACGCAGTATTTT
15 | NA | TRBJ2-5 | NA | TRBV21-1 | CASSKAGQSQETQYF | TGTGCCAGCAGCAAAGCGGGACAGTCCCAAGAGACCCAGTACTTC
13 | NA | TRBJ2-7 | NA | TRBV5-1 | CASSLDGDYEQYF | TGCGCCAGCAGCTTAGACGGGGACTACGAGCAGTACTTC
14 | NA | TRBJ2-1 | NA | TRBV12-3/TRBV12-4 | CASRPTGRAREQFF | TGTGCCAGCAGACCGACAGGTCGGGCTCGGGAGCAGTTCTTC
17 | NA | TRBJ1-2 | NA | TRBV7-2 | CASSLIPQGGGNYGYTF | TGTGCCAGCAGCTTAATTCCCCAGGGTGGAGGAAACTATGGCTACACCTTC
14 | TRBD1 | TRBJ1-2 | few | TRBV4-1 | CASSPPGTDYGYTF | TGCGCCAGCAGCCCCCCGGGGACAGACTATGGCTACACCTTC
15 | NA | TRBJ2-4 | NA | TRBV28 | CASSSRDFWGNIQYF | TGTGCCAGCAGTTCTCGGGACTTCTGGGGAAACATTCAGTACTTC
13 | NA | TRBJ1-1 | few | TRBV20-1 | CSALITGNTEAFF | TGCAGTGCTTTGATTACAGGGAACACTGAAGCTTTCTTT
13 | NA | TRBJ1-3 | few | TRBV5-1 | CASSSPEEPYTYF | TGCGCCAGCAGCTCTCCAGAGGAGCCCTATACATATTTT
16 | NA | TRBJ2-5 | NA | TRBV2 | CASIRFLASSGETQYF | TGTGCCAGCATAAGGTTTTTGGCTTCCTCGGGGGAGACCCAGTACTTC
13 | TRBD1 | TRBJ2-5 | NA | TRBV15 | CATKRDREETQYF | TGTGCCACCAAGAGGGACAGGGAAGAGACCCAGTACTTC
15 | NA | TRBJ2-2 | NA | TRBV5-1 | CASSLRQDSTGELFF | TGCGCCAGCAGCTTGAGGCAGGACAGCACCGGGGAGCTGTTTTTT
14 | NA | TRBJ2-7 | few | TRBV7-2 | CASSLLGSYYEQYF | TGTGCCAGCAGCTTACTCGGTAGTTACTACGAGCAGTACTTC
13 | NA | TRBJ2-4 | few | TRBV3-1 | CASSQEVKNIQYF | TGTGCCAGCAGCCAAGAGGTCAAAAACATTCAGTACTTC
15 | NA | TRBJ2-2 | NA | TRBV7-3 | CASSRTGLHTGELFF | TGTGCCAGCAGTCGAACGGGACTTCACACCGGGGAGCTGTTTTTT
15 | NA | TRBJ1-2 | NA | TRBV6-5 | CASSYSMAQGYGYTF | TGTGCCAGCAGTTACTCGATGGCACAGGGCTATGGCTACACCTTC
15 | TRBD1 | TRBJ2-1 | NA | TRBV7-2 | CASSSQGANYNEQFF | TGTGCCAGCAGCTCCCAGGGGGCGAATTACAATGAGCAGTTCTTC
13 | NA | TRBJ2-5 | NA | TRBV4-2 | CASSRGLLETQYF | TGTGCCAGCAGCCGCGGACTGTTAGAGACCCAGTACTTC
14 | TRBD1 | TRBJ2-3 | NA | TRBV29-1 | CSVVGTGAGDTQYF | TGCAGCGTTGTTGGGACAGGGGCGGGAGATACGCAGTATTTT
15 | TRBD2 | TRBJ2-1 | NA | TRBV20-1 | CSAREGLEEYNEQFF | TGCAGTGCTAGAGAAGGACTAGAGGAATACAATGAGCAGTTCTTC
13 | NA | TRBJ1-2 | few | TRBV5-6 | CASRGGLNYGYTF | TGTGCCAGCAGGGGGGGGCTCAACTATGGCTACACCTTC
12 | NA | TRBJ1-5 | NA | TRBV6-5 | CASSTNLGPQHF | TGTGCCAGCAGTACGAACTTAGGGCCCCAGCATTTT
15 | NA | TRBJ1-1 | NA | TRBV3-1 | CASSQDPYTLGEAFF | TGTGCCAGCAGCCAAGATCCCTATACGTTGGGAGAAGCTTTCTTT
17 | TRBD2 | TRBJ2-1 | NA | TRBV11-2 | CASSFSSGTSLYNEQFF | TGTGCCAGCAGCTTCAGCTCCGGGACTAGTCTTTACAATGAGCAGTTCTTC
15 | NA | TRBJ1-6 | few | TRBV7-6 | CATSRGGSNNSPLHF | TGTGCCACCTCACGTGGGGGGTCTAATAATTCACCCCTCCACTTT
13 | NA | TRBJ1-3 | few | TRBV13 | CASSANLGNTIYF | TGTGCCAGCAGCGCCAATCTGGGAAACACCATATATTTT
17 | TRBD2 | TRBJ2-5 | NA | TRBV12-3/TRBV12-4 | CASSLLRLALEGETQYF | TGTGCCAGCAGTCTCCTCCGACTAGCTCTTGAGGGAGAGACCCAGTACTTC
17 | NA | TRBJ2-6 | NA | TRBV3-1 | CASSARSTASGANVLTF | TGTGCCAGCAGCGCAAGATCTACGGCATCTGGGGCCAACGTCCTGACTTTC
15 | NA | TRBJ1-3 | NA | TRBV7-2 | CASSLRGGSGNTIYF | TGTGCCAGCAGTCTTAGAGGGGGCTCTGGAAACACCATATATTTT
13 | NA | TRBJ2-7 | NA | TRBV27 | CASSTSGNYEQYF | TGTGCCAGCAGTACGTCCGGGAACTACGAGCAGTACTTC
14 | NA | TRBJ2-7 | NA | TRBV27 | CASSLSKVSYEQYF | TGTGCCAGCAGTTTATCTAAGGTCTCCTACGAGCAGTACTTC
16 | TRBD2 | TRBJ2-5 | NA | TRBV20-1 | CSARDPLAGGKETQYF | TGCAGTGCTAGAGATCCCCTAGCGGGGGGGAAAGAGACCCAGTACTTC
13 | NA | TRBJ2-7 | NA | TRBV6-5 | CASSYSGQYEQYF | TGTGCCAGCAGTTACTCGGGTCAGTACGAGCAGTACTTC
15 | TRBD1 | TRBJ2-5 | NA | TRBV5-1 | CASSLAGQGGETQYF | TGCGCCAGCAGCTTGGCCGGACAGGGGGGAGAGACCCAGTACTTC
15 | TRBD1 | TRBJ1-5 | few | TRBV5-1 | CASSLFGTGDQPQHF | TGCGCCAGCAGCTTGTTTGGGACAGGGGATCAGCCCCAGCATTTT
14 | TRBD2 | TRBJ2-5 | few | TRBV20-1 | CSAPGGYPQETQYF | TGCAGTGCTCCGGGGGGGTACCCCCAAGAGACCCAGTACTTC
14 | NA | TRBJ2-4 | NA | TRBV6-1 | CASSEGSAKNIQYF | TGTGCCAGCAGTGAGGGGAGCGCCAAAAACATTCAGTACTTC